This TCR beta chain was captured by sequencing in a study of T cells after yellow fever vaccination. Study conclusions and caveats: Detected again after the booster were most primary-vaccination clones, at 96% CD4 and about 89% CD8.

As TCR cDNA was made by 5'RACE template switching, a universal primer site and UMIs were added. TCRdb used MiXCR to reprocess the 5' RACE reads, holding one entry per CDR3 protein. The sample includes approximately 550,000 distinct CDR3 sequences, over 15% of them seen just once. About this clonotype itself: The antigen is not known.

Trimming pared 3 bases from V and 1 base from J, leaving 11 bases between. This CDR3 is 14 amino acids long. CDR1 is SGHDT, CDR2 YYEEEE, per germline. This sequence joins TRBV5-6 and TRBJ2-7; D is unclear. The source material was PBMCs, sampled 15 days after the yellow fever booster vaccination. This TCR came from a man aged 30 to 39 who received the YFV17D yellow fever vaccine. CDR3: CASSYLSRSYEQYF. CDR3 DNA sequence: TGTGCCAGCAGCTACCTTAGCCGTTCCTACGAGCAGTACTTC.